This T cell receptor beta chain was profiled in a study of tumor and adjacent non-tumor tissue in lung cancer. Study-wide findings and caveats: Normal lung showed higher cumulative top 100 clone frequency than tumor.

The template was RNA from unsorted bulk tissue. CDR1 and CDR2 (germline): MNHNS, SASEGT. This CDR3 is built from 15 residues. The library came from three nested PCR rounds adapted from ARM-PCR protocols. One entry per CDR3 protein results from TCRdb running MiXCR on the multiplex PCR reads. The sample lists tens of thousands of distinct CDR3 sequences, less than 75% occurring once. Worth noting for this clonotype: Its specificity is unknown. At one end the junction does not follow the germline gene, possibly because of a read error.

The sample was lung tumor tissue. The rearrangement links TRBV6-1 to TRBJ1-5; TRBD1 matches at 8 bases. This TCR came from a woman between 65 and 79 years old with non-small cell lung cancer. The CDR3 sequence is CASSEARGRLEPQHF. CDR3 in DNA: TGTGCTAGCAGTGAGGCCAGGGGGCGGTTGGAGCCCCAGCATTTT.